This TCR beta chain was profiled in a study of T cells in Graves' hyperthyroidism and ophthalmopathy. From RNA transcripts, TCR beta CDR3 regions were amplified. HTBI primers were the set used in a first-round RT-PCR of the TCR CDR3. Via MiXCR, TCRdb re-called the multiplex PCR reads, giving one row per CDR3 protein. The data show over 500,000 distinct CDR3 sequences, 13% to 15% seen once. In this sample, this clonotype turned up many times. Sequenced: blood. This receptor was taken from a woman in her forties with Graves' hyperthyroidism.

CDR3 residues: CASRDPADSAKINQPQHF. Here the CDR3 DNA reads TGTGCCAGCAGGGACCCCGCGGACAGCGCGAAAATCAATCAGCCCCAGCATTTT. This chain links TRBV2 with TRBJ1-5; weak D call: TRBD1 (6 bases). V was pared by 6 bases and J by 3 bases, with 24 bases between. Per germline, CDR1 SNHLY and CDR2 FYNNEI. The CDR3 length is 18 residues.